The text below deals with one T cell receptor (beta chain). Antigen unknown. The data originate from a study of T cells in localized non-small cell lung cancer. Whole-study results and caveats: T cell clonality was highest in uninvolved adjacent lung, above tumor. The study linked higher blood T cell density to longer overall survival. For the top 100 tumor clones, a median about 56 also appeared in adjacent lung.

The CDR3 has 15 amino acids. The germline gives CDR1 MDHEN, CDR2 SYDVKM. V trimming: 5 bases; J trimming: 2 bases; junction bases outside the gene matches: 9. Sequencing used immunoSEQ multiplex PCR; TCRdb keeps in-frame clones, though not all of them. The sample yields about 40,000 clones, around 87% seen once. The chain uses TRBV28 and TRBJ2-7, with 7 nucleotides matching TRBD2. This sample comprised peripheral blood, obtained before any cancer treatment. The TCR originated in a man between 18 and 55 years old with stage I lung adenocarcinoma. The CDR3, as DNA: TGTGCCAGCAGTGCGCCGGGGGGTCGCACCTACGAGCAGTACTTC. Its protein is CASSAPGGRTYEQYF. Full variable domain (rest looked up from reference TRBV28 and TRBJ2-7): DVKVTQSSRYLVKRTGEKVFLECVQDMDHENMFWYRQDPGLGLRLIYFSYDVKMKEKGDIPEGYSVSREKKERFSLILESASTNQTSMYLCASSAPGGRTYEQYFGPGTRLTVT.